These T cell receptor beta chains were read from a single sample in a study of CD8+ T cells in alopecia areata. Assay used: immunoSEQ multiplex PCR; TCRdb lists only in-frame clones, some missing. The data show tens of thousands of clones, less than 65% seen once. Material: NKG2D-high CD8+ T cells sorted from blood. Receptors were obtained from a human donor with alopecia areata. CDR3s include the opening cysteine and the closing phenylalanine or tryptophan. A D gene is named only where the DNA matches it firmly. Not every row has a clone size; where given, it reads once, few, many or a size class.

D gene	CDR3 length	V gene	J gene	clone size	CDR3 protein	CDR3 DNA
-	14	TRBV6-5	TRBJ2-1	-	CASSYSIPGDEQFF	TGTGCCAGCAGTTACTCGATTCCAGGCGATGAGCAGTTCTTC
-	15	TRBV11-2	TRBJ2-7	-	CASRPGTGPSYEQYF	TGTGCCAGCAGACCAGGGACGGGCCCGTCCTACGAGCAGTACTTC
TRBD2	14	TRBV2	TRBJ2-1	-	CASSDLAGVREQFF	TGTGCCAGCAGTGATCTAGCGGGAGTTCGGGAGCAGTTCTTC
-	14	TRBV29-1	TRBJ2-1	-	CSVVGRDSYNEQFF	TGCAGCGTTGTGGGGCGGGACTCCTACAATGAGCAGTTCTTC
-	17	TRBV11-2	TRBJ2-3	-	CASSSEGAGRGTDTQYF	TGTGCCAGCAGCTCGGAGGGGGCGGGCCGCGGGACAGATACGCAGTATTTT
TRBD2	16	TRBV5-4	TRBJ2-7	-	CASSTGLAGGRREQYF	TGTGCCAGCAGCACAGGACTAGCGGGAGGGCGCCGCGAGCAGTACTTC
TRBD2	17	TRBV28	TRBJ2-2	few	CASSHLSGAANTGELFF	TGTGCCAGCAGTCACCTTAGCGGGGCCGCGAACACCGGGGAGCTGTTTTTT
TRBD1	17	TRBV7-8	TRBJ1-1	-	CASSLFGQGTKNTEAFF	TGTGCCAGCAGCTTATTCGGACAGGGCACGAAGAACACTGAAGCTTTCTTT
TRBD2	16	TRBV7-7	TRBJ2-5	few	CASSLELAGTQETQYF	TGTGCTAGCAGCTTAGAACTAGCGGGGACTCAAGAGACCCAGTACTTC
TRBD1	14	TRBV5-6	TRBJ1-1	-	CASSFAGGLTEAFF	TGTGCCAGCAGCTTCGCAGGGGGCCTCACTGAAGCTTTCTTT
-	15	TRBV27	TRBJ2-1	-	CASSKAGSSYNEQFF	TGTGCCAGCAGTAAAGCAGGGAGCTCCTACAATGAGCAGTTCTTC
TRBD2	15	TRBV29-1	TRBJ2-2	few	CSVEDGEGNTGELFF	TGCAGCGTTGAAGATGGGGAGGGGAACACCGGGGAGCTGTTTTTT
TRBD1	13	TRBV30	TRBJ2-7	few	CAWRGQGALEQYF	TGTGCCTGGAGAGGACAGGGGGCCCTCGAGCAGTACTTC
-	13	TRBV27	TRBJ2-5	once	CASSIQEEETQYF	TGTGCCAGCAGTATCCAGGAGGAAGAGACCCAGTACTTC
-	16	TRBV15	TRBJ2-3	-	CATSRDRFSEADTQYF	TGTGCCACCAGCAGAGATCGGTTTAGTGAAGCAGATACGCAGTATTTT
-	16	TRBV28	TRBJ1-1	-	CASSLRVERGWTEAFF	TGTGCCAGCAGTTTAAGGGTGGAGCGAGGATGGACTGAAGCTTTCTTT
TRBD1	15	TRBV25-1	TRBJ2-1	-	CASSEGTGAYNEQFF	TGTGCCAGCAGTGAAGGGACAGGAGCCTACAATGAGCAGTTCTTC
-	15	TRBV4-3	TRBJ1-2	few	CASSQVRGTAYGYTF	TGCGCCAGCAGCCAAGTGAGGGGGACGGCTTATGGCTACACCTTC
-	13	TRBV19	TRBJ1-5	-	CASSLQVNQPQHF	TGTGCCAGTAGCCTACAAGTCAATCAGCCCCAGCATTTT
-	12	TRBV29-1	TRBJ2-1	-	CSVDWIPNEQFF	TGCAGCGTTGACTGGATCCCCAATGAGCAGTTCTTC
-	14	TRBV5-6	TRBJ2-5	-	CASSPVGGLETQYF	TGTGCCAGCAGCCCGGTCGGGGGGCTGGAGACCCAGTACTTC
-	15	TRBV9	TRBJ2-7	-	CASSPVQGFFHEQYF	TGTGCCAGCAGCCCTGTGCAGGGCTTCTTCCACGAGCAGTACTTC
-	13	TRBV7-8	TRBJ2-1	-	CASSLLANNEQFF	TGTGCCAGCAGCTTACTAGCGAACAATGAGCAGTTCTTC
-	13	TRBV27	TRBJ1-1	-	CASGISLNTEAFF	TGTGCCAGTGGAATCTCGTTGAACACTGAAGCTTTCTTT
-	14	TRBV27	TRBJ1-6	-	CASSFMDYNSPLHF	TGTGCCAGCAGTTTTATGGACTATAATTCACCCCTCCACTTT
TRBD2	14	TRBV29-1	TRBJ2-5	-	CSVEASGGGETQYF	TGCAGCGTTGAGGCTAGCGGGGGCGGGGAGACCCAGTACTTC
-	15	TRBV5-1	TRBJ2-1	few	CASSLIGGDYNEQFF	TGCGCCAGCAGCTTGATAGGTGGGGATTACAATGAGCAGTTCTTC
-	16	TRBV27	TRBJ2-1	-	CASRHLPGQGVDEQFF	TGTGCCAGCAGACACCTGCCGGGACAAGGAGTGGATGAGCAGTTCTTC
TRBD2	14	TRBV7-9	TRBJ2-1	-	CASSSSGIDNEQFF	TGTGCCAGCAGCTCTAGCGGGATTGACAATGAGCAGTTCTTC
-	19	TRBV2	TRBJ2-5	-	CASSSSGVSYQASKETQYF	TGTGCCAGCAGCTCGTCGGGGGTCTCATACCAGGCCTCCAAAGAGACCCAGTACTTC
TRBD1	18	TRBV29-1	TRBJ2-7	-	CSVEENLRTGGYSYEQYF	TGCAGCGTTGAAGAAAACCTTAGGACAGGCGGCTACTCCTACGAGCAGTACTTC
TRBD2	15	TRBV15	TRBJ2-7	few	CATSTSSGRIYEQYF	TGTGCCACCAGCACTTCTAGCGGGAGAATCTACGAGCAGTACTTC
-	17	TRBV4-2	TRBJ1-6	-	CASSQDGKGPIGSPLHF	TGTGCCAGCAGCCAAGATGGTAAGGGGCCTATAGGTTCACCCCTCCACTTT
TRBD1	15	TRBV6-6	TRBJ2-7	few	CASSDRDSPAYEQYF	TGTGCCAGCAGCGACCGGGACAGTCCTGCCTACGAGCAGTACTTC
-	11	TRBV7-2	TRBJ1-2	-	CALGEGYGYTF	TGTGCCCTAGGCGAGGGCTATGGCTACACCTTC
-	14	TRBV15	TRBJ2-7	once	CATLPSADVNEQYF	TGTGCCACCTTACCTTCAGCGGATGTCAACGAGCAGTACTTC
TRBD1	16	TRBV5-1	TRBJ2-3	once	CASSLWDRSSTDTQYF	TGCGCCAGCAGCCTATGGGACAGATCTAGCACAGATACGCAGTATTTT
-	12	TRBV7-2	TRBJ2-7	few	CASRSEGYEQYF	TGTGCCAGCAGGAGCGAGGGCTACGAGCAGTACTTC
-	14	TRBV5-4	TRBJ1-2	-	CASSFFGGGVDYTF	TGTGCCAGCAGCTTTTTTGGAGGGGGTGTCGACTACACCTTC
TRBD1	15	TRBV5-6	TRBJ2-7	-	CASSSTGQASYEQYF	TGTGCCAGCAGCTCTACGGGACAGGCTTCCTACGAGCAGTACTTC
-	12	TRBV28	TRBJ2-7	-	CASSLPGNEQYF	TGTGCCAGCAGTTTACCAGGGAACGAGCAGTACTTC
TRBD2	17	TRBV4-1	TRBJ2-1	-	CASSQVRSGDSYNEQFF	TGCGCCAGCAGCCAAGTCCGAAGCGGGGACTCCTACAATGAGCAGTTCTTC
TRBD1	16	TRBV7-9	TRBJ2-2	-	CASSPTVDRVAGELFF	TGTGCCAGCAGCCCGACGGTGGACAGGGTCGCCGGGGAGCTGTTTTTT
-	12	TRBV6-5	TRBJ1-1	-	CASSYSSTEAFF	TGTGCCAGCAGTTACTCGTCCACTGAAGCTTTCTTT
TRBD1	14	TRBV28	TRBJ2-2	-	CASIGTGETGELFF	TGTGCCAGCATTGGGACAGGGGAAACCGGGGAGCTGTTTTTT
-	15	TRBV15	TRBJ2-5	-	CATSRVLALGETQYF	TGTGCCACCAGCAGAGTGTTAGCTCTGGGTGAGACCCAGTACTTC
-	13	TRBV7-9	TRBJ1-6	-	CASSPSYNSPLHF	TGTGCCAGCAGCCCAAGCTATAATTCACCCCTCCACTTT
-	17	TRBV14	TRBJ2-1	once	CASSRRLTGGYGDEQFF	TGTGCCAGCAGCCGACGATTAACAGGAGGATACGGGGATGAGCAGTTCTTC
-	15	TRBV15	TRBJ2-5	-	CATSRDAGSAETQYF	TGTGCCACCAGCAGAGATGCGGGATCGGCAGAGACCCAGTACTTC
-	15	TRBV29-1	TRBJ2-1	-	CSVEGSTEDPNEQFF	TGCAGCGTTGAAGGATCTACGGAGGACCCCAATGAGCAGTTCTTC
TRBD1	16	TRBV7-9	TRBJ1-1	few	CASSPDRGRLNTEAFF	TGTGCCAGCAGCCCGGACAGGGGGCGGCTGAACACTGAAGCTTTCTTT
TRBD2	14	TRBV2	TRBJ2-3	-	CASSQIAGADTQYF	TGTGCCAGCAGTCAAATAGCGGGGGCAGATACGCAGTATTTT
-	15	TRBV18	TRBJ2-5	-	CASSPGGPGVETQYF	TGTGCCAGCTCACCCGGAGGCCCCGGGGTGGAGACCCAGTACTTC
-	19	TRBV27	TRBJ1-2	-	CASSLSINGNHHRDYGYTF	TGTGCCAGCAGTTTATCGATAAACGGCAATCACCACAGGGACTATGGCTACACCTTC